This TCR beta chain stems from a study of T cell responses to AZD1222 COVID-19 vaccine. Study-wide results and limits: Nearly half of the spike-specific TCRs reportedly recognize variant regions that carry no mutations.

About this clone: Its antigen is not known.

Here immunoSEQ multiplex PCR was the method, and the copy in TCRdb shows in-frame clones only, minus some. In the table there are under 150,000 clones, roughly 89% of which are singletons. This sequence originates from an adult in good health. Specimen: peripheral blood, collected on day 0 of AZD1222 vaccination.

The CDR3 is CASSTRKAKNQPQHF. The CDR3, as DNA: TGTGCCAGCAGTACCCGAAAGGCGAAGAATCAGCCCCAGCATTTT. This chain connects TRBV28 to TRBJ1-5, with D uncertain. The V end was cut by 5 bases, the J end by 4 bases, with 15 bases between. This CDR3 has 15 amino acids. Germline loops: CDR1 MDHEN, CDR2 SYDVKM.